This T cell receptor (beta chain) is from a study of blood T cell repertoires in COVID-19 (dated by TCRdb to 2019 to 2021). Describing the broader study: The collaborator samples originated in the United States, Italy and Spain and spanned the acute and convalescent phases of COVID-19. The material from the prospective study consisted of cDNA or gDNA derived from T cells, B-cell-depleted T cells, or PBMCs. Where HLA class I and class II types were available, the types were taken from metadata supplied by the sample provider, not from assay-based typing. Subjects who had been exposed to COVID-19, were actively infected with it, or had recovered from it provided the deeply sampled blood TCRbeta repertoires that made up the dataset. A de-identified subject ID, COVID-19 status, age in years and sex were almost always included in the sample metadata. The samples were drawn from the first 160 participants of the ongoing ImmuneRACE study and from more than 1,000 subjects provided by 6 global collaborators. The repertoires were released in a freely available public database meant as a resource for research on the immune response to SARS-CoV-2. Overall study results and their limits: How much clinical and demographic metadata was included differed by source and by participant, and the metadata was provided uncurated.

CDR1 and CDR2 (LGHDT, YNNKEL) derive from the germline V gene (reference sequence). V loses 1 base, J loses 5 bases, and the germline ends lie 18 bases apart. Its CDR3 holds 16 amino acids, cysteine through phenylalanine. Just CDR3 DNA is preserved here, 48 bases in frame from base 1. Samples from volunteer blood donors who had recovered from COVID-19 were contributed by a second Seattle source. Collaborating institutions collected whole blood in K2EDTA tubes following their own protocols. For TCRbeta analysis, collaborators shipped samples in one of three forms: frozen whole blood, isolated PBMCs, or DNA extracted from either of those sample types. TCRbeta CDR3 regions were amplified from genomic DNA by means of the immunoSEQ Assay, a bias-controlled multiplex PCR. The original methods were these. The number of nucleated cells in each sample was estimated from the amplification of reference gene primers within the assay. To quantify the absolute abundance of each unique TCRbeta CDR3 rearrangement, sequence reads were collapsed and filtered. For each sample, productive Simpson clonality was calculated as the square root of Simpson's diversity index over productive rearrangements. Sourced from immuneACCESS, this table was stored by TCRdb with only in-frame sequences that have V and J called. A share of the clones is absent; for the studies checked, an unresolved V gene accounts for under half, and the remainder has no known explanation. The D gene and trimming were derived from the DNA, and the V and J assignments and clone size from that table. This sample has 200,000 or so clones in its table, and approximately 80% of those were observed once. The ten largest clones represent more than 4.5% of the sample.

Note on this clone: Its antigen has not been determined. No much larger clone exists at a distance of one base, and base qualities are not known.

The V and J segments used are TRBV3-1 (or the pseudogene TRBV3-2) and TRBJ2-7, and TRBD2 may be the D gene, going by 6 matching bases. The receptor's source is a woman aged 55-69 years who had recovered from COVID-19. Input material: peripheral blood. The CDR3 protein sequence reads: CASSQAATAGSHEQYF. The bases read TGTGCCAGCAGCCAAGCCGCTACTGCGGGGTCCCACGAGCAGTACTTC.